This T cell receptor (beta chain) is drawn from a study of T cells after yellow fever vaccination. Per germline, CDR1 MNHEY and CDR2 SVGEGT. The CDR3 has 13 amino acids. The J segment lost 7 bases and the V segment lost 6 bases, leaving 8 bases of the junction unmatched. This clonotype was found a few times. MiXCR, run by TCRdb on the 5' RACE reads, gives a single entry per CDR3 protein. The sample has hundreds of thousands of distinct CDR3 sequences, around 12% seen once. The material was CD4+ T cells sorted from PBMCs, obtained 15 days after the yellow fever booster vaccination. This receptor was taken from a man between 18 and 35 years old who received the YFV17D yellow fever vaccine. This chain links TRBV6-2 or TRBV6-3 with TRBJ1-1; 7 bases map to TRBD1. The CDR3 nucleotides are TGTGCCAGCAGCCACAGGGGCGAGAGTGAAGCTTTCTTT. This codes for CASSHRGESEAFF.